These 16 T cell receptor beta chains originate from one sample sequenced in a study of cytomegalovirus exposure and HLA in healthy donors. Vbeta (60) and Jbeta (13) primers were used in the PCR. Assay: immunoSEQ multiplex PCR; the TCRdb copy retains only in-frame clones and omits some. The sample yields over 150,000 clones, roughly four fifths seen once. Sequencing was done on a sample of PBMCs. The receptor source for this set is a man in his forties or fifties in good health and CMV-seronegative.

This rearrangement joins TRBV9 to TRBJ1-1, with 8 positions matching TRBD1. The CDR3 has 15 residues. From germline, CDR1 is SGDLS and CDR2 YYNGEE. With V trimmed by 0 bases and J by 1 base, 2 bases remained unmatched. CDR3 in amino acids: CASSVEGTGNTEAFF. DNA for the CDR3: TGTGCCAGCAGCGTAGAAGGGACAGGGAACACTGAAGCTTTCTTT.

The CDR3 region has the DNA TGTGCCAGCAGTTACGGTTCTAGCCCTCTCTACGAGCAGTACTTC. Protein: CASSYGSSPLYEQYF. This sequence joins TRBV6-6 and TRBJ2-5, with TRBD2 as a possible D gene (5 bases). The J call may be faulty, since TRBJ2-7 better matches the DNA end. The CDR3 has 15 residues. Germline V lookup: CDR1 MNHNY, CDR2 SVGAGI (reference sequence).

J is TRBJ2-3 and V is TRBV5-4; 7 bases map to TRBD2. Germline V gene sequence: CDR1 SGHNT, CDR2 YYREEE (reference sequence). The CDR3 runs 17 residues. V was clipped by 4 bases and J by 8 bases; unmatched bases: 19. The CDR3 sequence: CASSPRGTGGRIGTQYF. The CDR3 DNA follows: TGTGCCAGCAGCCCCCGGGGGACGGGAGGTCGGATCGGTACGCAGTATTTT.

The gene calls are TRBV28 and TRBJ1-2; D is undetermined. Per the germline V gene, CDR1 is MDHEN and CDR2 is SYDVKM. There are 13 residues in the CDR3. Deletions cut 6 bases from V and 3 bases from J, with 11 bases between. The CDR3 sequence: CASSLLSDYGYTF. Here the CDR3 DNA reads TGTGCCAGCAGCCTACTTTCGGACTATGGCTACACCTTC.

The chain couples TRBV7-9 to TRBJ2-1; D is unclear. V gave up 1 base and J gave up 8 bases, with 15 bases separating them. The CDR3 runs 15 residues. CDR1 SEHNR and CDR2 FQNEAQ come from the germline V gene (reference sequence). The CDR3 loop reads CASSLGLGRVDEQFF. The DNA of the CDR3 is TGTGCCAGCAGCTTAGGCCTTGGTCGAGTAGATGAGCAGTTCTTC.

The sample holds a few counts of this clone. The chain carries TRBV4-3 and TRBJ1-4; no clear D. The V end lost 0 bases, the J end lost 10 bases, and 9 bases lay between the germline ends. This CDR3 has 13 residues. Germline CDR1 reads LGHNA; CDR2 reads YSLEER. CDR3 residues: CASSQDRSGKLFF. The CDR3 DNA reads TGCGCCAGCAGCCAAGATCGCAGCGGAAAACTGTTTTTT.

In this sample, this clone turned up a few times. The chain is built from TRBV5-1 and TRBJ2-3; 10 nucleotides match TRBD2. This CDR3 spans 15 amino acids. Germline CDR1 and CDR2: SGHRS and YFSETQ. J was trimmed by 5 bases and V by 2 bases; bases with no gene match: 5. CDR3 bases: TGCGCCAGCAGCTTAGCGGGAGGGCCGGTAGATACGCAGTATTTT. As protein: CASSLAGGPVDTQYF.

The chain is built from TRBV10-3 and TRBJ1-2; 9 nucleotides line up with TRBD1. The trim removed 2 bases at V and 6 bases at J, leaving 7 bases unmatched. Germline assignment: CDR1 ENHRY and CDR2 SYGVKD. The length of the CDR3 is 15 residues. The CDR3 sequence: CAISERDRALDGYTF. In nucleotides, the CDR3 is TGTGCCATCAGTGAGCGGGACAGGGCGTTGGATGGCTACACCTTC.

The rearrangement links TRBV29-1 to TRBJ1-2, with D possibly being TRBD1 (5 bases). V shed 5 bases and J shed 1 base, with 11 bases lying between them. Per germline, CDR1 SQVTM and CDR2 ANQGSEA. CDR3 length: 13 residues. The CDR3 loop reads CSVLGGINYGYTF. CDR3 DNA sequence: TGCAGCGTTCTGGGGGGGATTAACTATGGCTACACCTTC.

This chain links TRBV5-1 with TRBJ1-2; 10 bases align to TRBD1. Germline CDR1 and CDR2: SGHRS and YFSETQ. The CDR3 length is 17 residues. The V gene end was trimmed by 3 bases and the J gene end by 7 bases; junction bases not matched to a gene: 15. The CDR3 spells CASSCGTGVRPGCGYTF. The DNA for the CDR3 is TGCGCCAGCAGCTGCGGGACAGGGGTAAGGCCGGGGTGTGGCTACACCTTC.

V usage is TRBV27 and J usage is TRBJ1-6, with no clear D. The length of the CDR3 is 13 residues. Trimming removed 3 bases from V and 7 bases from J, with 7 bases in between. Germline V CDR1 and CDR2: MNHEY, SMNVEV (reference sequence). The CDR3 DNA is TGTGCCAGCAGTTTGTTTCTCAATTCACCCCTCCACTTT. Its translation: CASSLFLNSPLHF.

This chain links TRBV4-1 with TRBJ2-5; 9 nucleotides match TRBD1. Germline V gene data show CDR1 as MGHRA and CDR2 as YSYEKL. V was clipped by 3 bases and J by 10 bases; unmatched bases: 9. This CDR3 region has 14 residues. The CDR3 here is CASSQPGQGPGQYF. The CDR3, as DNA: TGCGCCAGCAGCCAGCCGGGACAGGGTCCCGGCCAGTACTTC.

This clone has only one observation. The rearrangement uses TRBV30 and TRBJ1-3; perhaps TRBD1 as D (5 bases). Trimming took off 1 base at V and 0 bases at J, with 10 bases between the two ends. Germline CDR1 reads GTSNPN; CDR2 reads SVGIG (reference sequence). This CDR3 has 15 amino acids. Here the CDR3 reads CAWSARQFSGNTIYF. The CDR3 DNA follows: TGTGCCTGGAGTGCCCGACAGTTCTCTGGAAACACCATATATTTT.

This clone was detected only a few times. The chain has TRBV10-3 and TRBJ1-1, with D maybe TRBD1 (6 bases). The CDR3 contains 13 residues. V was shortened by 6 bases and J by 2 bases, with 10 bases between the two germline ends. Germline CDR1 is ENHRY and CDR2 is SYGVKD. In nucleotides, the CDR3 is TGTGCCATCAGAGACAGGAGTAACACTGAAGCTTTCTTT. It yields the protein CAIRDRSNTEAFF.

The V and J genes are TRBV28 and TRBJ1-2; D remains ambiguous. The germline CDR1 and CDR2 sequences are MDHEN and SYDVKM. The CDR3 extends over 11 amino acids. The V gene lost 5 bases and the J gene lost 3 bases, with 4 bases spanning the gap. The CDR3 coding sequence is TGTGCCAGCAGTGCGTACTATGGCTACACCTTC. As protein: CASSAYYGYTF.

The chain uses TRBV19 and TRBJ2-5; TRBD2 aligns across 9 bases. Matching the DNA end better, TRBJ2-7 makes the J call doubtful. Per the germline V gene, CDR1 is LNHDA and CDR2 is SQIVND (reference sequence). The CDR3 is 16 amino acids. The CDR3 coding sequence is TGTGCCAGTAGTTCCCTAGCGGGGAGCCTCTCCTACGAGCAGTACTTC. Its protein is CASSSLAGSLSYEQYF.